The clone carrying this T cell receptor beta chain was seen many times. TCRbeta library preparation incorporated unique molecular identifiers. A single record per CDR3 protein comes from TCRdb applying MiXCR to the PCR reads. The sample carries about 640,000 distinct CDR3 sequences, 16% recorded once. These data originate in a study of T-cell reconstitution after alpha-beta-depleted transplantation in children. V dropped 6 bases and J dropped 5 bases, with 10 bases sitting between them. The CDR3 is 12 amino acids. This receptor was obtained from a human donor who donated a stem cell graft to a child with acute myeloid leukemia. The chain links TRBV12-3 or TRBV12-4 to TRBJ2-5; D perhaps matches TRBD1 (5 bases). The source material was PBMCs from the stem cell graft donor, sampled from the stem cell graft. CDR3 nucleotide sequence: TGTGCCAGCAGCGTGGGGCGGGAGACCCAGTACTTC. This gives the protein CASSVGRETQYF.